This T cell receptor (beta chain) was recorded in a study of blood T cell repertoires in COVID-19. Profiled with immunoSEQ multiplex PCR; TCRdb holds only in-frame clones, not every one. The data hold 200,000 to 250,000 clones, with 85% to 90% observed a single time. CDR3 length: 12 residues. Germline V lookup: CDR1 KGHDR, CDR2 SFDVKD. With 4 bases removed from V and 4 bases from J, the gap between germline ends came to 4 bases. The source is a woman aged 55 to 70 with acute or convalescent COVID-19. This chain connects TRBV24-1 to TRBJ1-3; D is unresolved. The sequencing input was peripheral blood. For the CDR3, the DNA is TGTGCCACCAGTGACAGGGGAAACACCATATATTTT. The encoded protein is CATSDRGNTIYF.